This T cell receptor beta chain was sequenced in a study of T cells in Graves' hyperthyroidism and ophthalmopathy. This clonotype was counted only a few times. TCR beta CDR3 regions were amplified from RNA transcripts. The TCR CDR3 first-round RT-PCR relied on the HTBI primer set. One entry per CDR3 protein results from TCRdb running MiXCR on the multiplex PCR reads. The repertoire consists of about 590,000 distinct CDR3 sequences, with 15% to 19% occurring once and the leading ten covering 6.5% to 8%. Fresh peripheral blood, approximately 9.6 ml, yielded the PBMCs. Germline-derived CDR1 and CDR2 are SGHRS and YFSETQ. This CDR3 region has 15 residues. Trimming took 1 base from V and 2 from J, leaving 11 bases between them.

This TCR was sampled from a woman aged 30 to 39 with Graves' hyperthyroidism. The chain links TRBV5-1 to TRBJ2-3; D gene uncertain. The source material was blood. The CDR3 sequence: CASSLSPDPTDTQYF. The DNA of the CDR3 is TGCGCCAGCAGCTTGAGCCCGGACCCCACAGATACGCAGTATTTT. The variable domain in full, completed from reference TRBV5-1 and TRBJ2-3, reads KAGVTQTPRYLIKTRGQQVTLSCSPISGHRSVSWYQQTPGQGLQFLFEYFSETQRNKGNFPGRFSGRQFSNSRSEMNVSTLELGDSALYLCASSLSPDPTDTQYFGPGTRLTVL.